This T cell receptor (beta chain) was obtained from a study of cytomegalovirus exposure and HLA in healthy donors. Amplification used 60 Vbeta primers and 13 Jbeta primers. Assay used: immunoSEQ multiplex PCR; TCRdb lists only in-frame clones, some missing. The table records 93,000 or so clones, approximately 66% of them present only once. General study points: It was taken for granted in presence/absence analyses that sequencing depth across donors was roughly uniform. Some highly shared sequence variants likely arose as a pipeline artifact. Upon later analysis, HLA-associated TCR beta chains proved more clonally expanded than other, equally common chains. In a later analysis, HLA-C alleles had the fewest associated TCRs, DRB1 alleles the most.

This clone occurred a few times. Its antigen is not identified. The CDR3 is made up of 13 amino acids. The germline V gene encodes CDR1 SGHNT and CDR2 YENEEA. Trimming took off 6 bases at V and 1 base at J, with 9 bases between the two ends. The clonotype originates from a woman aged 50 to 60 in good health and CMV-seronegative. The chain uses TRBV11-3 and TRBJ1-1; D may be TRBD1 (5 bases). The sample taken for sequencing was PBMCs. The CDR3: CASSEQENTEAFF. CDR3 sequence (DNA): TGTGCCAGCAGTGAACAGGAGAACACTGAAGCTTTCTTT.